The 2 T cell receptor beta chains reported below all come from one sample, sequenced in a study of OX40 agonist ivuxolimab in advanced cancers. Repertoires were generated with immunoSEQ multiplex PCR, while TCRdb's copy carries only in-frame clones and drops some. The profile covers about 130,000 clones, with 80% to 95% appearing a single time and 0.7% to 0.85% taken by the ten largest. The sample was CD4+ or CD8+ T cells sorted from blood, taken in a trial of the OX40 agonist ivuxolimab. These receptors were collected from an adult with an advanced solid tumor such as melanoma, head and neck, liver or kidney cancer.

The V call is TRBV9, the J call TRBJ1-2, with D unclear. Trimming shortened V by 0 bases and J by 7 bases, and 10 bases separated the two germline ends. In germline, CDR1 is SGDLS, CDR2 YYNGEE. The CDR3 runs to 13 residues. CDR3 amino acids: CASSVDGSTGYTF. In DNA, the CDR3 is TGTGCCAGCAGCGTAGATGGGTCGACTGGCTACACCTTC.

This sequence joins TRBV6-5 and TRBJ2-5; 7 positions agree with TRBD2. The J call may be faulty, since TRBJ2-7 better matches the DNA end. The CDR3 has 13 amino acids. Germline V gives CDR1 MNHEY, CDR2 SVGAGI. The CDR3 sequence is CASSYGLAYEQYF. CDR3 nucleotides: TGTGCCAGCAGTTACGGACTAGCCTACGAGCAGTACTTC.